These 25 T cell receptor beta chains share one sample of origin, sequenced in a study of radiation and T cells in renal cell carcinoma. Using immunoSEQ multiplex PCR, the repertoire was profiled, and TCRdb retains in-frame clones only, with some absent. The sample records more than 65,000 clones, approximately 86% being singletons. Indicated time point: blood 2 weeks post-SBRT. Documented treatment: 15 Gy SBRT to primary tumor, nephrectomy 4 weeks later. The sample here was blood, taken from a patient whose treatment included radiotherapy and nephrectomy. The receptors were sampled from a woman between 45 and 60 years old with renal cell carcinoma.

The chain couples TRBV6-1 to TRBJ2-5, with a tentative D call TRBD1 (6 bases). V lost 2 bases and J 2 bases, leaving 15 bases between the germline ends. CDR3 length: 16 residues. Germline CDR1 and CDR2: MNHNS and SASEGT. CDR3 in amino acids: CASSESIGQLQETQYF. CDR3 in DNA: TGTGCCAGCAGTGAATCCATTGGACAGCTTCAAGAGACCCAGTACTTC.

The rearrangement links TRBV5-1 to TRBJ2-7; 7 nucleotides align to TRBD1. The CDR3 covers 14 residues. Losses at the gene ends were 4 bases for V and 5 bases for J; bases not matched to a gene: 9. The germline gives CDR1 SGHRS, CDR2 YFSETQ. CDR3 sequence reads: CASSRTTGIHEQYF. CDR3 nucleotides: TGCGCCAGCAGCCGAACGACAGGGATCCACGAGCAGTACTTC.

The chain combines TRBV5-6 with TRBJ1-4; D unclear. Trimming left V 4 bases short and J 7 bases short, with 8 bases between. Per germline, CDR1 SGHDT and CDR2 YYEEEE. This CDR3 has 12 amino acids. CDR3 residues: CASSLFGEKLFF. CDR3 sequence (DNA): TGTGCCAGCAGCCTCTTCGGTGAAAAACTGTTTTTT.

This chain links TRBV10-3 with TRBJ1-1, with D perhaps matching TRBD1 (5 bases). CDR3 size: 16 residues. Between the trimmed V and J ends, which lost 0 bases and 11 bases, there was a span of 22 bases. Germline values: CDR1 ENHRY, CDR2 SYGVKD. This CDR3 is CAISESGNSGRRSAFF. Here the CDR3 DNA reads TGTGCCATCAGTGAGTCAGGAAACTCAGGGAGGCGTTCGGCTTTCTTT.

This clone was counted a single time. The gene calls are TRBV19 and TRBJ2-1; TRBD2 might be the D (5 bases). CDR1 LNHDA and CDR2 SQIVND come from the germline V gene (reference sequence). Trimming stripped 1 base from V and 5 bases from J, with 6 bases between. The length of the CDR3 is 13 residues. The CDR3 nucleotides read TGTGCCAGTAGTATAGGAGGGAACAATGAGCAGTTCTTC. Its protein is CASSIGGNNEQFF.

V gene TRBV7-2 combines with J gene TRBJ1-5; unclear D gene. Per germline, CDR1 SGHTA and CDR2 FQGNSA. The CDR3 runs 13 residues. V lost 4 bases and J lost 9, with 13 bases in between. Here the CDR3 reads CASSSTQAAPQHF. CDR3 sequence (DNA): TGTGCCAGCAGCTCTACTCAGGCTGCGCCCCAGCATTTT.

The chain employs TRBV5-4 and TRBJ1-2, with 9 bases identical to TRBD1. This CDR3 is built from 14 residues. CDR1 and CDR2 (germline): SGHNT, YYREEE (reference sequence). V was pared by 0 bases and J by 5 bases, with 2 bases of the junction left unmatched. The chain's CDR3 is CASSLAGTGYGYTF. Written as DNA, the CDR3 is TGTGCCAGCAGCTTGGCCGGGACAGGGTATGGCTACACCTTC.

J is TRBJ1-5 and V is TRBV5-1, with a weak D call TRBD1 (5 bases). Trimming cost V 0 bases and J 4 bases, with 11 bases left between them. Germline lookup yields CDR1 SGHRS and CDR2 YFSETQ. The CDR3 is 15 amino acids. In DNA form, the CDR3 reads TGCGCCAGCAGCTTGGGGCCTTGGGGGAATCAGCCCCAGCATTTT. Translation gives CASSLGPWGNQPQHF.

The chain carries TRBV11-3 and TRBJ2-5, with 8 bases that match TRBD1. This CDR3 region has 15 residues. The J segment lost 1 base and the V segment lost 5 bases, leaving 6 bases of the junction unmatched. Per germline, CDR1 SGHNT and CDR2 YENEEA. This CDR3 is CASSPGDRPQETQYF. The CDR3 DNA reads TGTGCCAGCAGCCCCGGGGACAGGCCCCAAGAGACCCAGTACTTC.

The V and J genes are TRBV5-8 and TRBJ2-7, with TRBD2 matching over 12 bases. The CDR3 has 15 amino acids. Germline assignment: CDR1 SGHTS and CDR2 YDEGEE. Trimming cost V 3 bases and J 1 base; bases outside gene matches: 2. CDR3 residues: CASSYGLAGSYEQYF. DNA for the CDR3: TGTGCCAGCAGCTATGGACTAGCGGGATCCTACGAGCAGTACTTC. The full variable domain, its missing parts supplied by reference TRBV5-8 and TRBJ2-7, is EAGVTQSPTHLIKTRGQQATLRCSPISGHTSVYWYQQALGLGLQFLLWYDEGEERNRGNFPPRFSGRQFPNYSSELNVNALELEDSALYLCASSYGLAGSYEQYFGPGTRLTVT.

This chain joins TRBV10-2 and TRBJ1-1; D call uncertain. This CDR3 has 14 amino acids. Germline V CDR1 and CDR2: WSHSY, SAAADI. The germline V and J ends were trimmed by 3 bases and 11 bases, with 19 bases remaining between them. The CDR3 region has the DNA TGCGCCAGCAGTGACCCCGGTCGGGGTACCGGGGCTTTCTTT. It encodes CASSDPGRGTGAFF.

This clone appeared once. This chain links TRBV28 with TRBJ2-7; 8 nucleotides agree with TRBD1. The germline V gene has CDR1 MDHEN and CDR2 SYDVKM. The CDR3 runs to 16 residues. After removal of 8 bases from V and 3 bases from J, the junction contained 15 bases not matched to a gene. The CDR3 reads CASSTRGQGIRYEQYF. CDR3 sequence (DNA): TGTGCCAGCTCAACCCGCGGACAGGGTATCCGCTACGAGCAGTACTTC.

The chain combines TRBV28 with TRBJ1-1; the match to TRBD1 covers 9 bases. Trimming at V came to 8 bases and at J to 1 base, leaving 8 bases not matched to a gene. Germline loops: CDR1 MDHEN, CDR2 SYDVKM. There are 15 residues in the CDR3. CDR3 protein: CASPGTGKRNTEAFF. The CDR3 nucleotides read TGTGCCAGCCCCGGGACAGGGAAGAGGAACACTGAAGCTTTCTTT.

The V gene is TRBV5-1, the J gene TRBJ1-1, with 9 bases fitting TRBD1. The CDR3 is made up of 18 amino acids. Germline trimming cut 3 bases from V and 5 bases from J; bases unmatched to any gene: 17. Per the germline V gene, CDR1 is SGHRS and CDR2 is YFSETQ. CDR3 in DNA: TGCGCCAGCAGCTGGACCCGGCCACAGGGGGCTATGAGAACTGAAGCTTTCTTT. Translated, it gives CASSWTRPQGAMRTEAFF.

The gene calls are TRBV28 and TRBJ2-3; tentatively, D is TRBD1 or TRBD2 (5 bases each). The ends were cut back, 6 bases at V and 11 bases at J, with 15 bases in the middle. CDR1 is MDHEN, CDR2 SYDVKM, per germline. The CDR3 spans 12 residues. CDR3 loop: CASRRDQGLQYF. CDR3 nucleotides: TGTGCCAGCAGACGGGACCAAGGTTTGCAGTATTTT.

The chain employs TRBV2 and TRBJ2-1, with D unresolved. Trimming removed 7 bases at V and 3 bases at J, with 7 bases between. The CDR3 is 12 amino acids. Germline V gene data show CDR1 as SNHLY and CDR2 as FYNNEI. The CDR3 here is CASNGYYNEQFF. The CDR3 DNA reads TGTGCCAGCAACGGATACTACAATGAGCAGTTCTTC.

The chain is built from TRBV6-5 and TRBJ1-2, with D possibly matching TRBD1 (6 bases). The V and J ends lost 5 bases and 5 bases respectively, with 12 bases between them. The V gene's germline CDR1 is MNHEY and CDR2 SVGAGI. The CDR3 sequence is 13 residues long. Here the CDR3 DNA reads TGTGCCAGCAGTGGACAGACCTTATATGGCTACACCTTC. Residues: CASSGQTLYGYTF.

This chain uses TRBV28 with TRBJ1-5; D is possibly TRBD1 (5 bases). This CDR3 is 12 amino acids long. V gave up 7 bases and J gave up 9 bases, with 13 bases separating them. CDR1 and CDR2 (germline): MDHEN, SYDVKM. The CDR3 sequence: CASNGGIRPQHF. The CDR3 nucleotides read TGTGCCAGCAATGGGGGAATCCGGCCCCAGCATTTT.

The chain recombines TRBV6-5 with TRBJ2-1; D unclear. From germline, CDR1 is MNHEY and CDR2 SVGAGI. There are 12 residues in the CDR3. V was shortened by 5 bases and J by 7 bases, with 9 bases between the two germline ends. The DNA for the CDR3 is TGTGCCAGCAGTCCGAATAGAAATGAGCAGTTCTTC. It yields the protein CASSPNRNEQFF.

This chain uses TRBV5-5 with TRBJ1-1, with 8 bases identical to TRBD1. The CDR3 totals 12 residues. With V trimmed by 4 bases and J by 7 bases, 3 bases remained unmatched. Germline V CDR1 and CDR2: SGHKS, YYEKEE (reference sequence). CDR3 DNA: TGTGCCAGCAGCGCGGACAGGGATGAAGCTTTCTTT. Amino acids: CASSADRDEAFF.

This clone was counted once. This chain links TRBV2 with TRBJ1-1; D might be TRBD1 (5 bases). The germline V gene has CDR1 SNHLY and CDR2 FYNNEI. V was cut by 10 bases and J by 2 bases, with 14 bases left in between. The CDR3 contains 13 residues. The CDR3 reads CANTTGPNTEAFF. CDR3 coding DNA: TGTGCCAATACAACAGGCCCCAACACTGAAGCTTTCTTT.

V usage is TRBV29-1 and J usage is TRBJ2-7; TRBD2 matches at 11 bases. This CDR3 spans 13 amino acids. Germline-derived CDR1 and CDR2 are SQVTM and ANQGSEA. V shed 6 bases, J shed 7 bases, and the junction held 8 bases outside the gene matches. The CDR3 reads CSVAFTSGGEQYF. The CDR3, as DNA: TGCAGCGTCGCCTTCACTAGCGGGGGTGAGCAGTACTTC.

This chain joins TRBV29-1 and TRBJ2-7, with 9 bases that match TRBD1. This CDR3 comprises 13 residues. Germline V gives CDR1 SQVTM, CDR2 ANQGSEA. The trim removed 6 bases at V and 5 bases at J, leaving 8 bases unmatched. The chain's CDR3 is CSVGGQGWHEQYF. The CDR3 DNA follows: TGCAGCGTGGGGGGACAGGGTTGGCACGAGCAGTACTTC.

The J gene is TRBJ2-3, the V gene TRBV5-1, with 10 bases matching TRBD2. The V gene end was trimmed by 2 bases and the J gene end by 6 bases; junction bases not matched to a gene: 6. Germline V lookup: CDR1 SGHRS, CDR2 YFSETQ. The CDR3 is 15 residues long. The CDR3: CASSFALAGADTQYF. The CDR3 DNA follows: TGCGCCAGCAGCTTCGCTCTAGCGGGAGCTGATACGCAGTATTTT.

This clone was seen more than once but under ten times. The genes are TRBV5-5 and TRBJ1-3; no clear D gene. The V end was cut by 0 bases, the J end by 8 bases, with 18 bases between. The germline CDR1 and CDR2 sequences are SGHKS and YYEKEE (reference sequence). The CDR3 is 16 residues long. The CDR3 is CASSLGVGRGQDTIYF. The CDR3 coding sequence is TGTGCCAGCAGCTTGGGGGTTGGCCGCGGTCAGGACACCATATATTTT.